This passage covers 9 T cell receptor beta chains from one sample sequenced in a study of chemoradiotherapy in HPV16-positive cancers. Profiled with immunoSEQ multiplex PCR; TCRdb holds only in-frame clones, not every one. The table shows 12,000 to 15,000 clones, with 69% occurring only once. This material was collected from a patient who underwent chemoradiotherapy. The receptors derive from a human donor with HPV-associated anogenital cancer.

The chain joins TRBV2 to TRBJ1-2; D is ambiguous. With 6 bases removed from V and 8 bases from J, the gap between germline ends came to 13 bases. The V gene's germline CDR1 is SNHLY and CDR2 FYNNEI. This CDR3 is 12 amino acids long. The CDR3 sequence: CASSLPPGGYTF. The CDR3 coding sequence is TGTGCCAGCAGCCTCCCACCGGGGGGCTACACCTTC.

The V gene is TRBV30, the J gene TRBJ2-3; 9 nucleotides agree with TRBD2. J lost 2 bases, V lost 0 bases, and 3 bases had no gene match. The CDR3 has 15 amino acids. CDR1 and CDR2 from the germline V gene are GTSNPN and SVGIG (reference sequence). DNA for the CDR3: TGTGCCTGGAGTGTGGCGGGGGGGAACACAGATACGCAGTATTTT. Amino acids: CAWSVAGGNTDTQYF.

A few counts support this clone. The chain employs TRBV19 and TRBJ1-1, with a weak D call TRBD1 (5 bases). This CDR3 spans 14 amino acids. Germline V CDR1 and CDR2: LNHDA, SQIVND (reference sequence). The V and J ends lost 2 bases and 1 base respectively, with 8 bases between them. CDR3 loop: CASSIRDRNTEAFF. The CDR3, as DNA: TGTGCCAGTAGTATAAGAGACAGGAACACTGAAGCTTTCTTT.

V and J are TRBV28 and TRBJ1-5; D is possibly TRBD1 (6 bases). V lost 7 bases to trimming and J lost 7 bases, with 17 bases between them. The germline gives CDR1 MDHEN, CDR2 SYDVKM. CDR3 length equals 14 residues. CDR3 DNA sequence: TGTGCCAGCACTACAGGGACGGGAGGACAGCCCCAGCATTTT. Translated: CASTTGTGGQPQHF.

The chain's CDR3 is CAISSGTVMGYTF. CDR3 coding DNA: TGTGCCATCAGTTCCGGGACAGTTATGGGCTACACCTTC. The chain couples TRBV10-3 to TRBJ1-2, with 7 bases that match TRBD1. V trimming: 5 bases; J trimming: 8 bases; junction bases outside the gene matches: 8. Germline V gives CDR1 ENHRY, CDR2 SYGVKD. CDR3 length: 13 amino acids.

This chain connects TRBV5-1 to TRBJ1-4; 7 bases are shared with TRBD1. There are 14 residues in the CDR3. CDR1 is SGHRS and CDR2 is YFSETQ in the germline V gene. Trimming removed 4 bases from V and 11 bases from J; junction bases left unmatched: 11. DNA for the CDR3: TGCGCCAGCAGCCTGGGACAGTCCTTTGGGAAACTGTTTTTT. This gives the protein CASSLGQSFGKLFF.

The chain uses TRBV2 and TRBJ2-2; D may be TRBD1 (6 bases). The V gene lost 6 bases and the J gene lost 3 bases, with 11 bases spanning the gap. Germline V gives CDR1 SNHLY, CDR2 FYNNEI. The CDR3 covers 14 residues. In DNA form, the CDR3 reads TGTGCCAGCAGCGGGACAAGGGACACCGGGGAGCTGTTTTTT. Its translation: CASSGTRDTGELFF.

The chain is built from TRBV18 and TRBJ2-5; D is unresolved. Germline V gene lookup returns CDR1 KGHSH and CDR2 LQKENI. The CDR3 is 11 amino acids. V lost 5 bases, J lost 3 bases, and 4 bases lay in between. In DNA, the CDR3 is TGTGCCAGCTCAGGGGAAGAGACCCAGTACTTC. Amino acid sequence: CASSGEETQYF.

The chain couples TRBV7-2 to TRBJ2-7; either TRBD1 or TRBD2 may supply D (6 bases each). Germline lookup yields CDR1 SGHTA and CDR2 FQGNSA. The V end was cut by 1 base, the J end by 2 bases, with 12 bases between. This CDR3 comprises 15 residues. The CDR3 loop is CASSLEDGGPYEQYF. The CDR3 coding sequence is TGTGCCAGCAGCTTAGAGGACGGGGGCCCCTACGAGCAGTACTTC. Full variable domain (rest looked up from reference TRBV7-2 and TRBJ2-7): GAGVSQSPSNKVTEKGKDVELRCDPISGHTALYWYRQSLGQGLEFLIYFQGNSAPDKSGLPSDRFSAERTGGSVSTLTIQRTQQEDSAVYLCASSLEDGGPYEQYFGPGTRLTVT.